The rows below give T cell receptor beta chains drawn from one sample of a study of shared clonotypes between healthy human individuals. Only in-frame clones appear in the TCRdb table, and some are missing; sequencing was by immunoSEQ multiplex PCR. This table holds 1.4 million or so clones, around 98.5% found once. Sequenced sample: naive CD4+ T cells sorted from blood. Source of these receptors: a young man in good health. CDR3s include the opening cysteine and the closing phenylalanine or tryptophan. The D gene is left open where the match is weak. Size values are once, few and many counts, or a class for expanded clones, and some rows have none.

TRBD2	TRBJ2-3	NA	TRBV7-2	TGTGCCAGCAGCTTATATAGGACTAGCGGGAGGGCGGGTACAGATACGCAGTATTTT	CASSLYRTSGRAGTDTQYF
TRBD2	TRBJ2-5	NA	TRBV11-2	TGTGCCAGCAGCTTAGATCGGGCTAGCGGGAGGAAGACCCAGTACTTC	CASSLDRASGRKTQYF
NA	TRBJ2-3	NA	TRBV19	TGTGCCAGTAGTATGTCACTAGTAAGCACAGATACGCAGTATTTT	CASSMSLVSTDTQYF
NA	TRBJ1-2	NA	TRBV5-8	TGTGCCAGCAGCTCCTACACGGATCCCCCACGTCTGTATGGCTACACCTTC	CASSSYTDPPRLYGYTF
NA	TRBJ2-1	NA	TRBV19	TGTGCCAGTAGTATCGATCCAGGCATCCAGCAGTTCTTC	CASSIDPGIQQFF
NA	TRBJ2-5	NA	TRBV7-2	TGTGCCAGCAGCCGCAAATTAGGAGGAGGTGACGTCCTTCAAGAGACCCAGTACTTC	CASSRKLGGGDVLQETQYF
NA	TRBJ2-1	once	TRBV7-3	TGTGCCAGCAGCCTCTTTCCGGGAGCTAATGAGCAGTTCTTC	CASSLFPGANEQFF
TRBD1	TRBJ2-1	NA	TRBV5-1	TGCGCCAGTTCTCTAACCGGGACAGATTACAATGAGCAGTTCTTC	CASSLTGTDYNEQFF
NA	TRBJ2-1	NA	TRBV5-1	TGCGCCAGCAGCTTAGGTCTCGGGGCCCTATCCTACAATGAGCAGTTCTTC	CASSLGLGALSYNEQFF
NA	TRBJ2-2	once	TRBV5-1	TGCGCCAGCAAGGACACCGGGGAGCTGTTTTTT	CASKDTGELFF